The 15 T cell receptor beta chains in this list originate from one sample, sequenced in a study of blood T cell repertoires in COVID-19. The method was immunoSEQ multiplex PCR; TCRdb's version includes in-frame clones alone and lacks a portion of them. Counted here are about 200,000 clones, 75% to 85% occurring once; the ten biggest clones make up roughly an eighth. Specimen: peripheral blood. Receptors originate from a human donor in a cohort sampled during active COVID-19.

V is TRBV5-1 and J is TRBJ2-7; 8 nucleotides agree with TRBD1. CDR1 is SGHRS, CDR2 YFSETQ, per germline. The CDR3 runs to 13 residues. The trim removed 5 bases at V and 6 bases at J, leaving 7 bases unmatched. Written as DNA, the CDR3 is TGCGCCAGCAGTAAGTCAGGGGGCTTCGAGCAGTACTTC. It yields the protein CASSKSGGFEQYF.

This sequence joins TRBV19 and TRBJ2-7, with TRBD2 identical over 11 bases. The CDR3 runs 19 residues. Germline loops: CDR1 LNHDA, CDR2 SQIVND (reference sequence). J lost 4 bases, V lost 1 base, and 15 bases had no gene match. The CDR3 DNA is TGTGCCAGTAGTATAGGCGGGGGGCCGCTAGCGGGAGGAACGTACGAGCAGTACTTC. Its protein product is CASSIGGGPLAGGTYEQYF.

V and J are TRBV5-4 and TRBJ1-6, with 7 positions matching TRBD1. The ends lost 5 bases at V and 3 bases at J; junction bases unmatched: 8. CDR3 size: 16 residues. Germline V gene sequence: CDR1 SGHNT, CDR2 YYREEE (reference sequence). In DNA, the CDR3 is TGTGCCAGCAGGCGCAGGGGGACGGACTATAATTCACCCCTCCACTTT. Residues: CASRRRGTDYNSPLHF.

This sequence joins TRBV29-1 and TRBJ2-7; D not resolved. Germline V gene lookup returns CDR1 SQVTM and CDR2 ANQGSEA. The V gene lost 0 bases and the J gene lost 6 bases, with 6 bases spanning the gap. This CDR3 region has 11 residues. The CDR3 here is CSVEDLAEQYF. Written as DNA, the CDR3 is TGCAGCGTTGAAGATCTGGCCGAGCAGTACTTC.

The chain employs TRBV28 and TRBJ1-3; weak D call: TRBD1 (5 bases). The CDR3 totals 14 residues. V was cut by 11 bases and J by 2 bases, with 16 bases left in between. Germline lookup yields CDR1 MDHEN and CDR2 SYDVKM. The CDR3 DNA reads TGTGCCGCCCTCGGACCAGGGACTGGAAACACCATATATTTT. Encoded protein: CAALGPGTGNTIYF.

The chain couples TRBV6-2 or TRBV6-3 to TRBJ2-1, with 7 nucleotides matching TRBD2. V gave up 2 bases and J gave up 2 bases; unmatched junction bases: 3. From germline, CDR1 is MNHEY and CDR2 SVGEGT. This CDR3 is built from 15 residues. The CDR3: CASSYEGGAYNEQFF. The DNA for the CDR3 is TGTGCCAGCAGTTACGAGGGAGGGGCCTACAATGAGCAGTTCTTC.

The J gene is TRBJ2-7, the V gene TRBV4-2, with 10 bases that match TRBD2. The CDR3 totals 14 residues. V was pared by 3 bases and J by 7 bases, with 6 bases of the junction left unmatched. Germline-derived CDR1 and CDR2 are LGHNA and YNFKEQ. CDR3 in DNA: TGTGCCAGCAGCCAGGCTAGCGGGAGTAGAGAGCAGTACTTC. Its translation is CASSQASGSREQYF.

The gene calls are TRBV29-1 and TRBJ2-1; 9 bases align to TRBD2. Trimming cost V 7 bases and J 8 bases; bases outside gene matches: 15. Germline V lookup: CDR1 SQVTM, CDR2 ANQGSEA. The CDR3 sequence is 15 residues long. Written as DNA, the CDR3 is TGCAGCGGACAGGGAGTAGCGGGAGAGGTAGATGAGCAGTTCTTC. Protein product: CSGQGVAGEVDEQFF.

This clone is a singleton in its sample. The CDR3 sequence is CASSYRGAAVTDTQYF. The CDR3 DNA follows: TGTGCCAGCAGTTACCGAGGAGCGGCAGTTACAGATACGCAGTATTTT. This chain connects TRBV6-5 to TRBJ2-3; a possible D gene is TRBD2 (5 bases). V lost 2 bases, J lost 3 bases, and 15 bases lay in between. The CDR3 extends over 16 amino acids. CDR1 is MNHEY and CDR2 is SVGAGI in the germline V gene.

The chain combines TRBV5-1 with TRBJ2-5, with 7 bases lining up with TRBD1. The V gene end was trimmed by 4 bases and the J gene end by 3 bases; junction bases not matched to a gene: 3. Germline V CDR1 and CDR2: SGHRS, YFSETQ. The CDR3 has 13 amino acids. CDR3 sequence (DNA): TGCGCCAGCAGCCTAGGGACAGAAGAGACCCAGTACTTC. This sequence encodes CASSLGTEETQYF.

The rearrangement links TRBV27 to TRBJ2-7, with D unclear. The V and J ends lost 5 bases and 3 bases respectively, with 17 bases between them. This CDR3 has 15 residues. Germline V gene data show CDR1 as MNHEY and CDR2 as SMNVEV (reference sequence). The DNA for the CDR3 is TGTGCCAGCAGTATAACCGGCGGCTATAACTACGAGCAGTACTTC. Amino acids: CASSITGGYNYEQYF.

J is TRBJ1-5 and V is TRBV6-6; maybe TRBD1 (5 bases). CDR1 is MNHNY, CDR2 SVGAGI, per germline (reference sequence). The V and J ends lost 7 bases and 4 bases respectively, with 14 bases between them. The CDR3 totals 14 residues. The CDR3 coding sequence is TGTGCCAGCACTATGGCTGGGGGGAATCAGCCCCAGCATTTT. Its translation: CASTMAGGNQPQHF.

The CDR3 DNA reads TGTGCCACCAGCAGAGCCATGAGGGGGCTTAACGAAAAACTGTTTTTT. Translating it yields CATSRAMRGLNEKLFF. The chain is built from TRBV15 and TRBJ1-4; 7 nucleotides line up with TRBD1. The CDR3 is 16 residues long. The junction had 10 bases not matched to a gene; V was cut back by 1 base and J by 8 bases. Germline CDR1 LNHNV, CDR2 YYDKDF (reference sequence).

The chain couples TRBV7-9 to TRBJ2-5, with D tentatively TRBD2 (5 bases). The CDR3 is made up of 14 amino acids. Between the trimmed V and J ends, which lost 4 bases and 6 bases, there was a span of 15 bases. Germline V CDR1 and CDR2: SEHNR, FQNEAQ (reference sequence). The CDR3 region has the DNA TGTGCCAGCAGCTCCTTTGGACTCACGAAGACCCAGTACTTC. Protein product: CASSSFGLTKTQYF.

This clone appeared a single time. In DNA, the CDR3 is TGTGCCAGCAGTCCTCAGGGGCTTACCACAGATACGCAGTATTTT. Residues: CASSPQGLTTDTQYF. The chain links TRBV6-6 to TRBJ2-3; perhaps TRBD1 as D (6 bases). Germline CDR1 is MNHNY and CDR2 is SVGAGI (reference sequence). Trimming shortened V by 5 bases and J by 2 bases, and 14 bases separated the two germline ends. The CDR3 spans 15 residues.